These 20 T cell receptor beta chains share one sample of origin, sequenced in a study of blood T cell repertoires in COVID-19. This table comes from immunoSEQ multiplex PCR, and its TCRdb copy is limited to in-frame clones, with some not included. This table has some 66,000 clones, roughly nine tenths appearing once. The sample taken for sequencing was peripheral blood. These receptors were obtained from a human donor in a cohort sampled during active COVID-19.

CDR3: CASSLGGGTQSYEQYF. The CDR3 region has the DNA TGTGCCAGCAGCTTAGGGGGCGGGACCCAATCCTACGAGCAGTACTTC. The V and J genes are TRBV7-2 and TRBJ2-7, with a weak D call TRBD2 (6 bases). The CDR3 extends over 16 amino acids. V was cut by 1 base and J by 1 base, with 14 bases left in between. The germline gives CDR1 SGHTA, CDR2 FQGNSA.

This chain connects TRBV12-3 or TRBV12-4 to TRBJ2-5; D might be TRBD1 (5 bases). The V and J ends lost 4 bases and 2 bases respectively, with 8 bases between them. This CDR3 is 13 amino acids long. The CDR3 DNA reads TGTGCCAGCAGTTGGGGCCCACAAGAGACCCAGTACTTC. Translating it yields CASSWGPQETQYF.

The chain carries TRBV19 and TRBJ1-4; 9 bases are shared with TRBD1. Trimming at V came to 7 bases and at J to 8 bases, leaving 8 bases not matched to a gene. The CDR3 is 14 residues long. Per germline, CDR1 LNHDA and CDR2 SQIVND (reference sequence). The CDR3 DNA sequence: TGTGCCAGTACTACGGACAGGGGTAGGGAAAAACTGTTTTTT. Its translation is CASTTDRGREKLFF.

The chain joins TRBV2 to TRBJ2-6; the match to TRBD1 covers 9 bases. With V trimmed by 6 bases and J by 0 bases, 6 bases remained unmatched. The CDR3 length is 17 residues. Germline values: CDR1 SNHLY, CDR2 FYNNEI. The CDR3 reads CASRPGTGSSGANVLTF. The CDR3 DNA reads TGTGCCAGCAGACCCGGGACAGGGTCCTCTGGGGCCAACGTCCTGACTTTC.

This chain connects TRBV11-1 to TRBJ2-4; D is undetermined. V was shortened by 0 bases and J by 6 bases, with 9 bases between the two germline ends. Germline-derived CDR1 and CDR2 are SGHAT and FQDESV (reference sequence). The CDR3 covers 14 residues. The CDR3 region has the DNA TGTGCCAGCAGCTTAGCTAGCCCAATAAACATTCAGTACTTC. Protein product: CASSLASPINIQYF.

The V and J genes are TRBV3-1 (or the pseudogene TRBV3-2) and TRBJ1-2; 8 nucleotides align to TRBD1. V was clipped by 2 bases and J by 3 bases; unmatched bases: 5. In germline, CDR1 is LGHDT, CDR2 YNNKEL (reference sequence). There are 15 residues in the CDR3. The CDR3 DNA reads TGTGCCAGCAGCCAATGGACAGGGAATGACTATGGCTACACCTTC. Its translation is CASSQWTGNDYGYTF.

CDR3 loop: CASSQQPPGTGAYEQYF. The CDR3 nucleotides are TGTGCCAGCAGCCAACAACCCCCCGGGACAGGGGCATACGAGCAGTACTTC. The V call is TRBV3-1 (or the pseudogene TRBV3-2), the J call TRBJ2-7; TRBD1 agrees at 10 bases. The germline CDR1 and CDR2 sequences are LGHDT and YNNKEL (reference sequence). The CDR3 length is 17 residues. The trim removed 2 bases at V and 4 bases at J, leaving 11 bases unmatched.

The chain recombines TRBV6-6 with TRBJ1-1; 9 bases match TRBD1. Germline CDR1 and CDR2: MNHNY and SVGAGI (reference sequence). CDR3 length: 17 amino acids. Losses at the gene ends were 5 bases for V and 3 bases for J; bases not matched to a gene: 13. Written as DNA, the CDR3 is TGTGCCAGCAGTCCCGTCCCGGGACAGGGACGGTACACTGAAGCTTTCTTT. It specifies CASSPVPGQGRYTEAFF.

The rearrangement joins TRBV7-3 to TRBJ1-3; TRBD1 matches 7 bases. The CDR3 has 17 residues. CDR1 and CDR2 (germline): SGHTA, FQGTGA. V lost 1 base and J lost 2; bases outside the gene matches: 8. In DNA form, the CDR3 reads TGTGCCAGCAGCTTAATTCAGGGGGAAGGGGCTGGAAACACCATATATTTT. It yields the protein CASSLIQGEGAGNTIYF.

The chain employs TRBV15 and TRBJ1-2; D is undetermined. Germline CDR1 reads LNHNV; CDR2 reads YYDKDF (reference sequence). With 0 bases removed from V and 4 bases from J, the gap between germline ends came to 15 bases. This CDR3 is 16 amino acids long. CDR3 in DNA: TGTGCCACCAGCAGAGATAGGAGCCGCTCCGCCTATGGCTACACCTTC. As protein: CATSRDRSRSAYGYTF.

The chain couples TRBV19 to TRBJ2-1, with 12 bases lining up with TRBD2. V dropped 3 bases and J dropped 8; count of bases not matched to a gene: 5. This CDR3 is 15 amino acids long. Germline V gene sequence: CDR1 LNHDA, CDR2 SQIVND (reference sequence). The CDR3 region is CASSMASGGADEQFF. The DNA of the CDR3 is TGTGCCAGTAGTATGGCTAGCGGGGGGGCGGATGAGCAGTTCTTC.

J is TRBJ2-3 and V is TRBV2; TRBD1 aligns across 8 bases. The CDR3 consists of 14 residues. The V gene's germline CDR1 is SNHLY and CDR2 FYNNEI. Trimming removed 7 bases from V and 4 bases from J; junction bases left unmatched: 7. This CDR3 is CASKPRGHADTQYF. The CDR3 DNA reads as TGTGCCAGCAAACCCAGGGGGCATGCAGATACGCAGTATTTT.

This clone is labeled medium-sized. This chain joins TRBV15 and TRBJ2-3; no clear D gene. Trimming pared 5 bases from V and 2 bases from J, leaving 14 bases between. The CDR3 spans 15 residues. The germline V gene has CDR1 LNHNV and CDR2 YYDKDF (reference sequence). CDR3 in amino acids: CATSSARFFTDTQYF. The CDR3 DNA is TGTGCCACCAGCTCGGCGAGGTTTTTCACAGATACGCAGTATTTT.

The rearrangement uses TRBV7-8 and TRBJ1-4; 7 bases are a match to TRBD1. The V segment lost 4 bases and the J segment 6 bases; nucleotides outside the gene matches: 8. Germline V CDR1 and CDR2: SGHVS, FQNEAQ. The CDR3 is 15 residues long. In nucleotides, the CDR3 is TGTGCCAGCAGCTCGGACAGGTCCCAGGATGAAAAACTGTTTTTT. Its translation is CASSSDRSQDEKLFF. The full variable domain, rest sourced from reference TRBV7-8 and TRBJ1-4, is GAGVSQSPRYKVAKRGQDVALRCDPISGHVSLFWYQQALGQGPEFLTYFQNEAQLDKSGLPSDRFFAERPEGSVSTLKIQRTQQEDSAVYLCASSSDRSQDEKLFFGSGTQLSVL.

The chain uses TRBV7-2 and TRBJ1-4; D is undetermined. Germline V gene data show CDR1 as SGHTA and CDR2 as FQGNSA. CDR3 size: 16 residues. Trimming removed 5 bases from V and 10 bases from J, with 23 bases in between. CDR3 loop: CASSLRGPSDFGKLFF. The CDR3 region has the DNA TGTGCCAGCAGCCTTAGAGGGCCCTCCGATTTTGGAAAACTGTTTTTT.

The chain carries TRBV5-4 and TRBJ2-3; 8 bases map to TRBD2. Germline trimming cut 4 bases from V and 6 bases from J; bases unmatched to any gene: 7. CDR1 and CDR2 (germline): SGHNT, YYREEE (reference sequence). This CDR3 is built from 14 residues. As DNA, the CDR3 is TGTGCCAGCAGCGCGGGACTAGGAGAGGATACGCAGTATTTT. This encodes CASSAGLGEDTQYF.

This clone has just one count. The CDR3 nucleotides are TGTGCCAGCAGTTACGCGGGACTCAACTCGGAGACCCAGTACTTC. Translating gives CASSYAGLNSETQYF. This rearrangement joins TRBV6-2 or TRBV6-3 to TRBJ2-5; possibly TRBD2 for D (6 bases). Per germline, CDR1 MNHEY and CDR2 SVGEGT. The CDR3 covers 15 residues. Trimming took off 2 bases at V and 5 bases at J, with 15 bases between the two ends.

The rearrangement links TRBV19 to TRBJ2-7, with a possible D match to TRBD2 (5 bases). The V end lost 8 bases, the J end lost 2 bases, and 10 bases lay between the germline ends. Per germline, CDR1 LNHDA and CDR2 SQIVND (reference sequence). This CDR3 is 12 amino acids long. The CDR3 nucleotides are TGTGCCAGTCGCGGGCACCCCTACGAGCAGTACTTC. Translated, it gives CASRGHPYEQYF.

The chain couples TRBV9 to TRBJ2-7; 9 bases agree with TRBD2. The CDR3 runs 17 residues. The V gene's germline CDR1 is SGDLS and CDR2 YYNGEE. J gave up 5 bases and V 3 bases, and 15 bases lay outside the gene matches. This CDR3 is CASSASALAGTNDEQYF. The CDR3 DNA is TGTGCCAGCAGCGCCTCAGCCCTAGCGGGGACTAATGACGAGCAGTACTTC.

The rearrangement uses TRBV5-1 and TRBJ2-1; 7 positions agree with TRBD1. Germline loops: CDR1 SGHRS, CDR2 YFSETQ. The CDR3 consists of 14 residues. Trimming at V came to 4 bases and at J to 12 bases, leaving 13 bases not matched to a gene. CDR3 DNA: TGCGCCAGCAGCAAAGGGGGCGCCGGTATAGGGCAGTTCTTC. Translating it yields CASSKGGAGIGQFF.